The 14 T cell receptor beta chains below come from one sample, sequenced in a study of neurological immune-mediated disorders. Time point noted: longitudinal time-point 1 (baseline). MiXCR was run by TCRdb on the 5' RACE reads, yielding one entry per CDR3 protein. The sample records 60,000 to 90,000 distinct CDR3 sequences, around 9.6% being singletons. Sample: PBMCs. The receptors derive from a man under 40 in good health.

This clonotype has a count of ten or more. V and J are TRBV5-1 and TRBJ2-7; possibly TRBD2 for D (6 bases). The CDR3 spans 15 residues. With 4 bases removed from V and 4 bases from J, the gap between germline ends came to 18 bases. CDR1 is SGHRS and CDR2 is YFSETQ in the germline V gene. The CDR3 here is CASSDSAGGIYEQYF. The CDR3 nucleotides read TGCGCCAGCAGCGATAGCGCAGGAGGGATTTACGAGCAGTACTTC.

The sample holds many counts of this clonotype. The rearrangement links TRBV5-1 to TRBJ2-1; 10 nucleotides agree with TRBD2. The CDR3 loop spans 14 amino acids. Germline-derived CDR1 and CDR2 are SGHRS and YFSETQ. Losses at the gene ends were 5 bases for V and 4 bases for J; bases not matched to a gene: 3. CDR3 coding DNA: TGCGCCAGCAGTAGCGGGAGGCAGTACAATGAGCAGTTCTTC. Protein sequence: CASSSGRQYNEQFF.

This clonotype was seen ten or more times. The chain is built from TRBV18 and TRBJ2-3; tentative D call: TRBD2 (5 bases). Germline values: CDR1 KGHSH, CDR2 LQKENI. The CDR3 has 14 amino acids. V lost 8 bases to trimming and J lost 3 bases, with 15 bases between them. CDR3 in DNA: TGTGCCAGCACCCTCGGGGTGCCGACAGATACGCAGTATTTT. It translates to CASTLGVPTDTQYF.

This clonotype was observed at least ten times. This rearrangement joins TRBV29-1 to TRBJ1-1, with D possibly matching TRBD1 (5 bases). CDR1 and CDR2 (germline): SQVTM, ANQGSEA. The CDR3 length is 13 residues. V lost 4 bases and J lost 1, with 10 bases in between. CDR3 bases: TGCAGCGTTGGTGTGGGGACGAACACTGAAGCTTTCTTT. Translated: CSVGVGTNTEAFF. Using reference TRBV29-1 and TRBJ1-1 for the parts outside the CDR3, the full variable domain is SAVISQKPSRDICQRGTSLTIQCQVDSQVTMMFWYRQQPGQSLTLIATANQGSEATYESGFVIDKFPISRPNLTFSTLTVSNMSPEDSSIYLCSVGVGTNTEAFFGQGTRLTVV.

This clonotype came up many times. The rearrangement joins TRBV29-1 to TRBJ2-1, with D unresolved. V lost 8 bases, J lost 10 bases, and 12 bases lay in between. Germline loops: CDR1 SQVTM, CDR2 ANQGSEA. This CDR3 has 10 amino acids. CDR3 bases: TGCAGCACAACGACCGGAGAGCAGTTCTTC. Amino acids: CSTTTGEQFF.

The genes are TRBV6-1 and TRBJ2-7; TRBD1 is a possible D gene (5 bases). The ends were cut back, 2 bases at V and 0 bases at J, with 20 bases in the middle. The CDR3 totals 18 residues. CDR1 and CDR2 (germline): MNHNS, SASEGT. The CDR3 is CASSELVPLAGHSYEQYF. DNA for the CDR3: TGTGCCAGCAGTGAACTTGTCCCACTGGCCGGACACTCCTACGAGCAGTACTTC.

This clonotype was recorded at least ten times. The chain couples TRBV18 to TRBJ2-5; D might be TRBD1 (6 bases). The CDR3 sequence is 14 residues long. The germline V gene has CDR1 KGHSH and CDR2 LQKENI. Trimming removed 2 bases from V and 5 bases from J, with 12 bases in between. CDR3 amino acids: CASSPSGATETQYF. The CDR3 DNA reads TGTGCCAGCTCACCATCAGGGGCAACGGAGACCCAGTACTTC. Supplemented by reference TRBV18 and TRBJ2-5, the full variable domain reads NAGVMQNPRHLVRRRGQEARLRCSPMKGHSHVYWYRQLPEEGLKFMVYLQKENIIDESGMPKERFSAEFPKEGPSILRIQQVVRGDSAAYFCASSPSGATETQYFGPGTRLLVL.

Many counts were recorded for this clonotype. The J gene is TRBJ1-4, the V gene TRBV20-1; TRBD1 might be the D (5 bases). Germline CDR1 is DFQATT and CDR2 is SNEGSKA (reference sequence). This CDR3 has 13 residues. Trimming left V 3 bases short and J 8 bases short, with 13 bases between. For the CDR3, the DNA is TGCAGTGCTAGGGCGCAGGGAGGGGAAAAACTGTTTTTT. Amino acid sequence: CSARAQGGEKLFF.

This clonotype was counted many times. V and J are TRBV6-1 and TRBJ2-1, with TRBD1 matching over 10 bases. V was pared by 11 bases and J by 2 bases, with 9 bases of the junction left unmatched. The length of the CDR3 is 15 residues. Germline V gene data show CDR1 as MNHNS and CDR2 as SASEGT. For the CDR3, the DNA is TGTGCCGTTACCCCCGGGACAGGGGCCTACAATGAGCAGTTCTTC. Protein sequence: CAVTPGTGAYNEQFF.

This clonotype was recorded many times. The J gene is TRBJ2-5, the V gene TRBV2; the D gene is possibly TRBD2 (7 bases). Germline CDR1 and CDR2: SNHLY and FYNNEI. V lost 2 bases, J lost 5 bases, and 15 bases lay in between. The CDR3 runs 15 residues. CDR3 protein: CASSELVGGGETQYF. The CDR3 DNA sequence: TGTGCCAGCAGTGAATTGGTGGGAGGGGGTGAGACCCAGTACTTC. Based on the CDR3 plus reference TRBV2 and TRBJ2-5, the full variable domain is EPEVTQTPSHQVTQMGQEVILRCVPISNHLYFYWYRQILGQKVEFLVSFYNNEISEKSEIFDDQFSVERPDGSNFTLKIRSTKLEDSAMYFCASSELVGGGETQYFGPGTRLLVL.

Comment on this clonotype: A much larger clonotype is one base distant, so this may be a read error. This sequence joins TRBV10-1 and TRBJ2-1, with no clear D. Germline V lookup: CDR1 WNHNN, CDR2 SYGVQD (reference sequence). This CDR3 contains 13 residues. The CDR3 protein is CASSESPNNVQFF. CDR3 sequence (DNA): TGCGCCAGCAGTGAGTCCCCCAACAATGTGCAGTTCTTC.

The rearrangement uses TRBV18 and TRBJ2-1, with a weak D call TRBD1 (5 bases). Trimming stripped 2 bases from V and 2 bases from J, with 10 bases between. Germline V gives CDR1 KGHSH, CDR2 LQKENI. CDR3 length: 15 amino acids. The chain's CDR3 is CASSPMGRAYNEQFF. The CDR3 DNA follows: TGTGCCAGCTCACCAATGGGGCGTGCCTACAATGAGCAGTTCTTC.

This clonotype was seen at least ten times. The CDR3 spells CASSFGRNNQPQHF. Here the CDR3 DNA reads TGTGCCAGCAGTTTTGGACGTAACAATCAGCCCCAGCATTTT. The chain couples TRBV7-9 to TRBJ1-5; D gene ambiguous. The V end lost 6 bases, the J end lost 3 bases, and 12 bases lay between the germline ends. The V gene's germline CDR1 is SEHNR and CDR2 FQNEAQ (reference sequence). The CDR3 contains 14 residues.

This clonotype showed up many times. The rearrangement links TRBV29-1 to TRBJ2-3; 7 nucleotides line up with TRBD1. CDR3 length: 15 residues. The germline gives CDR1 SQVTM, CDR2 ANQGSEA. V lost 6 bases, J lost 4 bases, and 13 bases stayed unmatched. As DNA, the CDR3 is TGCAGCGTATTCCTAGGGACAGAGGGAGCAGATACGCAGTATTTT. It specifies CSVFLGTEGADTQYF.